A single sample is the source of the 13 T cell receptor beta chains below, sequenced in a study of OX40 agonist ivuxolimab in advanced cancers. Produced via immunoSEQ multiplex PCR; TCRdb's table is partial and in-frame only. The sample consists of 40,000 to 45,000 clones, approximately 90% of them appearing once. Sequences were derived from CD4+ or CD8+ T cells sorted from blood, sampled in a trial of the OX40 agonist ivuxolimab. The receptors stem from an adult with an advanced solid tumor such as melanoma, head and neck, liver or kidney cancer.

CDR3 protein: CASSESLVGPAGYTF. The CDR3 DNA reads as TGTGCCAGCAGCGAAAGTTTGGTAGGGCCCGCTGGCTACACCTTC. The chain employs TRBV5-4 and TRBJ1-2; D is unresolved. This CDR3 spans 15 amino acids. V gave up 4 bases and J gave up 7 bases, with 20 bases separating them. Germline V lookup: CDR1 SGHNT, CDR2 YYREEE (reference sequence). Full variable domain (missing parts from reference TRBV5-4 and TRBJ1-2): ETGVTQSPTHLIKTRGQQVTLRCSSQSGHNTVSWYQQALGQGPQFIFQYYREEENGRGNFPPRFSGLQFPNYSSELNVNALELDDSALYLCASSESLVGPAGYTFGSGTRLTVV.

In DNA, the CDR3 is TGTGCCAGCAGTTCCGGACTAGCGGTCGCCTACGAGCAGTACTTC. Amino acids: CASSSGLAVAYEQYF. This chain joins TRBV7-9 and TRBJ2-7, with 10 bases lining up with TRBD2. This CDR3 region has 15 residues. CDR1 SEHNR and CDR2 FQNEAQ come from the germline V gene (reference sequence). The V gene end was trimmed by 6 bases and the J gene end by 2 bases; junction bases not matched to a gene: 7.

The chain employs TRBV25-1 and TRBJ1-2, with unresolved D. Germline CDR1 MGHDK, CDR2 SYGVNS. The CDR3 consists of 16 residues. V was pared by 6 bases and J by 3 bases, with 20 bases between. CDR3 in amino acids: CASRSKDPEDDYGYTF. The CDR3 DNA reads TGTGCCAGCAGATCAAAAGACCCTGAAGATGACTATGGCTACACCTTC.

This chain connects TRBV19 to TRBJ2-3; no reliable D call. Germline assignment: CDR1 LNHDA and CDR2 SQIVND (reference sequence). This CDR3 is 15 amino acids long. Trimming removed 0 bases from V and 5 bases from J, with 12 bases in between. CDR3 sequence (DNA): TGTGCCAGTAGTATAGATACGGGCCTTATAGATACGCAGTATTTT. This gives the protein CASSIDTGLIDTQYF.

V gene TRBV19 combines with J gene TRBJ2-1; 12 bases line up with TRBD2. The CDR3 sequence is 18 residues long. Germline CDR1 reads LNHDA; CDR2 reads SQIVND (reference sequence). Trimming cost V 4 bases and J 8 bases; bases outside gene matches: 15. The CDR3 is CASSTRGLAGGPGDEQFF. In DNA, the CDR3 is TGTGCCAGTAGTACCCGCGGGCTAGCGGGAGGGCCCGGGGATGAGCAGTTCTTC.

This chain links TRBV5-6 with TRBJ2-2; D is unclear. The germline V gene encodes CDR1 SGHDT and CDR2 YYEEEE. This CDR3 is 12 amino acids long. V was clipped by 1 base and J by 2 bases, with 0 bases between them. The CDR3 sequence: CASSLNTGELFF. CDR3 bases: TGTGCCAGCAGCTTGAACACCGGGGAGCTGTTTTTT.

CDR3 in DNA: TGTGCCAGCTCACCGGGGATTGGGGAGGGCTACAATGAGCAGTTCTTC. Residues: CASSPGIGEGYNEQFF. The rearrangement joins TRBV18 to TRBJ2-1; 7 bases map to TRBD2. CDR3 length: 16 amino acids. The junction had 8 bases not matched to a gene; V was cut back by 3 bases and J by 3 bases. The germline V gene has CDR1 KGHSH and CDR2 LQKENI.

The chain is built from TRBV13 and TRBJ2-7; D gene ambiguous. CDR3 length: 14 amino acids. The germline V and J ends were trimmed by 3 bases and 2 bases, with 11 bases remaining between them. The germline V gene encodes CDR1 PRHDT and CDR2 FYEKMQ (reference sequence). The CDR3 sequence: CASSLAAPPYEQYF. CDR3 bases: TGTGCCAGCAGCTTGGCAGCACCACCCTACGAGCAGTACTTC.

This sequence joins TRBV4-1 and TRBJ2-1; no clear D. The V end lost 0 bases, the J end lost 7 bases, and 10 bases lay between the germline ends. The germline gives CDR1 MGHRA, CDR2 YSYEKL. There are 14 residues in the CDR3. CDR3: CASSQDFTRNEQFF. In nucleotides, the CDR3 is TGCGCCAGCAGCCAAGATTTCACTCGTAATGAGCAGTTCTTC.

Written as DNA, the CDR3 is TGTGCCAGCAGCCCCCATGGGGAGTCCTCTGGAAACACCATATATTTT. Encoded protein: CASSPHGESSGNTIYF. The rearrangement uses TRBV13 and TRBJ1-3; D call uncertain. The V end was cut by 5 bases, the J end by 0 bases, with 14 bases between. Germline CDR1 reads PRHDT; CDR2 reads FYEKMQ (reference sequence). The CDR3 sequence is 16 residues long. Variable domain in full (rest from reference TRBV13 and TRBJ1-3): AAGVIQSPRHLIKEKRETATLKCYPIPRHDTVYWYQQGPGQDPQFLISFYEKMQSDKGSIPDRFSAQQFSDYHSELNMSSLELGDSALYFCASSPHGESSGNTIYFGEGSWLTVV.

CDR3 bases: TGTGCCAGCAGCGGCCGACAGGACCCCTACGAGCAGTACTTC. This encodes CASSGRQDPYEQYF. This sequence joins TRBV7-9 and TRBJ2-7; TRBD1 is a possible D gene (6 bases). The CDR3 has 14 amino acids. Per germline, CDR1 SEHNR and CDR2 FQNEAQ (reference sequence). The V end lost 5 bases, the J end lost 2 bases, and 13 bases lay between the germline ends.

The chain joins TRBV28 to TRBJ1-4; no definite D call. The germline V and J ends were trimmed by 5 bases and 7 bases, with 17 bases remaining between them. CDR3 length: 15 residues. Germline CDR1 reads MDHEN; CDR2 reads SYDVKM. The CDR3 protein is CASSATRTTIEKLFF. CDR3 coding DNA: TGTGCCAGCAGTGCTACCCGGACTACGATTGAAAAACTGTTTTTT.

The genes are TRBV6-5 and TRBJ2-7; D might be TRBD2 (5 bases). V shed 4 bases and J shed 0 bases, with 7 bases lying between them. Per the germline V gene, CDR1 is MNHEY and CDR2 is SVGAGI. The CDR3 sequence is 13 residues long. CDR3 DNA: TGTGCCAGCAGTTGGAGGAGCTCCTACGAGCAGTACTTC. This gives the protein CASSWRSSYEQYF.